This T cell receptor (beta chain) was documented in a study of identical twins. Template switching, a step in the protocol, added a universal primer site, and cDNA carried unique molecular identifiers. MiXCR, applied by TCRdb to the 5' RACE reads, yields one record per CDR3 protein. Altogether about 530,000 distinct CDR3 sequences are present, more than 20% being singletons, with the ten largest covering around 0.5%. This clonotype has only a few counts. Its antigen is not identified. Trimming removed 3 bases from V and 2 bases from J, with 7 bases in between. The germline V gene has CDR1 SEHNR and CDR2 FQNEAQ (reference sequence). The CDR3 length is 14 residues. Study-wide results and limits: The study drew conclusions from cross-sectional statistical analysis, not from following the same donors. Partly confounded zero-insertion analyses could result from invariant MAIT and iNKT cells.

These data are also associated with another study on yellow fever vaccine responses in identical twins.

The material sequenced was CD4+ T cells sorted from blood. The chain joins TRBV7-9 to TRBJ2-2, with D unresolved. The sequence derives from a woman aged 18-29 years in good health. This CDR3 is CASSFSLNTGELFF. The CDR3 DNA reads as TGTGCCAGCAGCTTCAGTCTAAACACCGGGGAGCTGTTTTTT.